The 14 T cell receptor beta chains reported below all come from one sample, sequenced in a study of shared clonotypes between healthy human individuals. The method was immunoSEQ multiplex PCR; TCRdb's version includes in-frame clones alone and lacks a portion of them. The sample consists of more than 1 million clones, around 78% of them appearing once. Input material: memory CD4+ T cells from PBMCs. Subset of the sample: CD45RA-negative fraction. These receptor sequences come from a man younger than 35 in good health. Some clones in this sample may be carry-over from other donors' samples.

The CDR3 sequence is CSVGWGASNTEAFF. The CDR3 DNA reads as TGCAGCGTAGGGTGGGGGGCGAGCAACACTGAAGCTTTCTTT. The chain employs TRBV29-1 and TRBJ1-1; D possibly corresponds to TRBD1 (6 bases). CDR3 length: 14 amino acids. Germline V gene sequence: CDR1 SQVTM, CDR2 ANQGSEA. The V end was cut by 6 bases, the J end by 2 bases, with 16 bases between.

The chain has TRBV5-5 and TRBJ2-3, with no clear D. CDR3 length: 14 residues. Trimming shortened V by 0 bases and J by 2 bases, and 7 bases separated the two germline ends. The germline CDR1 and CDR2 sequences are SGHKS and YYEKEE (reference sequence). CDR3 protein: CASSLVQTTDTQYF. CDR3 coding DNA: TGTGCCAGCAGCTTGGTCCAGACCACAGATACGCAGTATTTT.

CDR3 bases: TGTGCCAGCAGCTTTATAAACAATGAGCAGTTCTTC. Translation: CASSFINNEQFF. V and J are TRBV6-1 and TRBJ2-1; the D is unclear. The CDR3 is made up of 12 amino acids. Germline V gives CDR1 MNHNS, CDR2 SASEGT. Trimming left V 6 bases short and J 5 bases short, with 8 bases between.

Regarding this clone: Different DNA sequences within this sample yield the same CDR3. The chain combines TRBV18 with TRBJ1-2; 7 bases agree with TRBD1. CDR1 and CDR2 (germline): KGHSH, LQKENI. The CDR3 is 13 amino acids. The V segment lost 6 bases and the J segment 3 bases; nucleotides outside the gene matches: 4. This CDR3 reads CASSPDRDYGYTF. CDR3 DNA: TGTGCCAGCTCTCCTGACAGGGACTATGGCTACACCTTC.

The chain has TRBV27 and TRBJ2-5; D remains ambiguous. This CDR3 is 14 amino acids long. V was pared by 2 bases and J by 7 bases, with 14 bases between. Germline values: CDR1 MNHEY, CDR2 SMNVEV (reference sequence). CDR3 bases: TGTGCCAGCAGTTTAGCTTGGTCTGAAGGGACCCAGTACTTC. This sequence encodes CASSLAWSEGTQYF.

This clone came up once. V gene TRBV18 combines with J gene TRBJ1-2, with D maybe TRBD1 (5 bases). Germline V gene sequence: CDR1 KGHSH, CDR2 LQKENI. The CDR3 loop spans 15 amino acids. V lost 2 bases and J 1 base, leaving 11 bases between the germline ends. In DNA form, the CDR3 reads TGTGCCAGCTCACCAAACCGGGACGGTAACTATGGCTACACCTTC. This gives the protein CASSPNRDGNYGYTF.

V gene TRBV2 combines with J gene TRBJ1-1; D is unresolved. The ends were cut back, 8 bases at V and 4 bases at J, with 23 bases in the middle. The CDR3 length is 16 residues. Germline loops: CDR1 SNHLY, CDR2 FYNNEI. CDR3 nucleotide sequence: TGTGCCAGCCTCCAGCAGGAGCCACGGCCGGGCACTGAAGCTTTCTTT. This translates into CASLQQEPRPGTEAFF.

The V call is TRBV2, the J call TRBJ2-1; unclear D gene. Germline V gene data show CDR1 as SNHLY and CDR2 as FYNNEI. V lost 4 bases and J 4 bases, leaving 14 bases between the germline ends. The CDR3 consists of 15 residues. The CDR3 spells CASSVWAWGYNEQFF. In DNA form, the CDR3 reads TGTGCCAGCAGTGTTTGGGCTTGGGGTTACAATGAGCAGTTCTTC.

The chain has TRBV11-2 and TRBJ2-7; unclear D gene. This CDR3 has 14 residues. The V gene's germline CDR1 is SGHAT and CDR2 FQNNGV. Trimming shortened V by 0 bases and J by 3 bases, and 9 bases separated the two germline ends. For the CDR3, the DNA is TGTGCCAGCAGCTTAGAGTCCGGATACTACGAGCAGTACTTC. Its translation is CASSLESGYYEQYF.

V is TRBV27 and J is TRBJ1-2; D may be TRBD1 (5 bases). Looked up from germline, CDR1 is MNHEY and CDR2 is SMNVEV (reference sequence). The CDR3 is made up of 11 amino acids. V was clipped by 6 bases and J by 12 bases, with 14 bases between them. The CDR3 region has the DNA TGTGCCAGCAGAGAGATGACAGTCCACACCTTC. Translated, it gives CASREMTVHTF.

This clone was seen only once. The chain couples TRBV14 to TRBJ2-2, with D perhaps matching TRBD2 (6 bases). The CDR3 extends over 19 amino acids. The germline gives CDR1 SGHDN, CDR2 FVKESK. The V gene lost 1 base and the J gene lost 4 bases, with 22 bases spanning the gap. In DNA, the CDR3 is TGTGCCAGCAGCCAAGCTCACCGGCCCCGCGGGGTTAGCACCGGGGAGCTGTTTTTT. Translated, it gives CASSQAHRPRGVSTGELFF.

This chain uses TRBV6-5 with TRBJ1-3, with TRBD1 as a possible D gene (6 bases). V was clipped by 2 bases and J by 4 bases, with 12 bases between them. The V gene's germline CDR1 is MNHEY and CDR2 SVGAGI. CDR3 size: 15 residues. Here the CDR3 DNA reads TGTGCCAGCAGTTACGACACAGGGTCAGGAAACACCATATATTTT. This gives the protein CASSYDTGSGNTIYF.

The chain carries TRBV11-2 and TRBJ1-4; D ambiguous. This CDR3 has 15 residues. Per the germline V gene, CDR1 is SGHAT and CDR2 is FQNNGV. V was clipped by 3 bases and J by 8 bases, with 16 bases between them. CDR3 in DNA: TGTGCCAGCAGCTTGTTGATGATTTCGGGGGAAAAACTGTTTTTT. This gives the protein CASSLLMISGEKLFF.

The chain employs TRBV5-6 and TRBJ2-1, with a weak D call TRBD2 (6 bases). Germline V CDR1 and CDR2: SGHDT, YYEEEE. The CDR3 contains 19 residues. Trimming took off 0 bases at V and 0 bases at J, with 19 bases between the two ends. The CDR3 is CASSLDGSGMASSYNEQFF. CDR3 nucleotides: TGTGCCAGCAGCTTGGATGGTAGCGGCATGGCCAGCTCCTACAATGAGCAGTTCTTC.